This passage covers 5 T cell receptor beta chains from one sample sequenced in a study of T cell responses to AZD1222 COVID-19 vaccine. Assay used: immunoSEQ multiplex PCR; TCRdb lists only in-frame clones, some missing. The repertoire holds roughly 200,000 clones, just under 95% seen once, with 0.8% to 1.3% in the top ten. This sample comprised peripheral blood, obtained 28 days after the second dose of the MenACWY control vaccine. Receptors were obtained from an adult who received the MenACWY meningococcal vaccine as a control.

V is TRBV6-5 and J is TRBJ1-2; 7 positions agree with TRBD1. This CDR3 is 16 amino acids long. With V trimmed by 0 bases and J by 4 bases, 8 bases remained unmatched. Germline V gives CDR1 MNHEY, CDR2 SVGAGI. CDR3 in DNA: TGTGCCAGCAGTTACTCGGAGGCCAGGGGGGCCTATGGCTACACCTTC. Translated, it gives CASSYSEARGAYGYTF.

The chain's CDR3 is CASSLGSGETQYF. CDR3 coding DNA: TGTGCCAGCAGCTTGGGTAGTGGAGAGACCCAGTACTTC. V gene TRBV7-9 combines with J gene TRBJ2-5; no reliable D call. Germline CDR1 is SEHNR and CDR2 is FQNEAQ (reference sequence). The CDR3 runs 13 residues. Trimming stripped 3 bases from V and 4 bases from J, with 9 bases between.

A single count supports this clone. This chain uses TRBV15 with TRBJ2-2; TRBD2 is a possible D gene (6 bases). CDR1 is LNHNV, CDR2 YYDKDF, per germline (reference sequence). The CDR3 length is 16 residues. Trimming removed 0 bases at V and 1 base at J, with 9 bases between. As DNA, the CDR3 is TGTGCCACCAGCAGAGATGGGCGGGGGAACACCGGGGAGCTGTTTTTT. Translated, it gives CATSRDGRGNTGELFF. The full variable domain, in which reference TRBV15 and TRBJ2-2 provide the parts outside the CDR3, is DAMVIQNPRYQVTQFGKPVTLSCSQTLNHNVMYWYQQKSSQAPKLLFHYYDKDFNNEADTPDNFQSRRPNTSFCFLDIRSPGLGDTAMYLCATSRDGRGNTGELFFGEGSRLTVL.

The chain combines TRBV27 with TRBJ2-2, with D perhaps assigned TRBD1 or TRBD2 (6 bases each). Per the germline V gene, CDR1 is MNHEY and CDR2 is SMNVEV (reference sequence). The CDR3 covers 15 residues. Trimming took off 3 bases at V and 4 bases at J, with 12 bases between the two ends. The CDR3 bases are TGTGCCAGCAGTTTCCGGGGGCAGGGCACCGGGGAGCTGTTTTTT. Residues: CASSFRGQGTGELFF.

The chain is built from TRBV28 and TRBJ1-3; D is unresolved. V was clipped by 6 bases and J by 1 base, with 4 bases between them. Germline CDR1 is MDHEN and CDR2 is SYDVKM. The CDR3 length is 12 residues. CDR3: CASRGSGNTIYF. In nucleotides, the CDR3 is TGTGCCAGCAGGGGATCTGGAAACACCATATATTTT.